This T cell receptor beta chain appears in the sequencing data of a study of blood T cell repertoires in COVID-19. Study context: Italy, Spain and the United States were the sources of the convalescent and acute COVID-19 samples.

Losses at the gene ends were 0 bases for V and 5 bases for J; bases not matched to a gene: 3. Germline V gives CDR1 MNHEY, CDR2 SVGAGI. The CDR3 totals 14 residues. Under the authors' procedure: The authors estimated nucleated cell counts from reference gene primer amplification. The protocol was immunoSEQ multiplex PCR, while the TCRdb copy is restricted to in-frame clones and leaves out a portion. The V and J calls and clone size are taken from that table; D and trimming were inferred from the DNA. The data hold about 30,000 clones, with around nine tenths observed a single time. Material for sequencing was peripheral blood. The origin of this receptor is a human donor in a cohort sampled during active COVID-19. V usage is TRBV6-5 and J usage is TRBJ1-2; TRBD1 agrees at 7 bases. CDR3 amino acids: CASSYSRDSYGYTF. The CDR3 DNA reads TGTGCCAGCAGTTACTCCCGGGACAGTTATGGCTACACCTTC.